Presented here are 8 T cell receptor beta chains from one specimen sequenced in a study of cytomegalovirus exposure and HLA in healthy donors. The PCR used 60 Vbeta and 13 Jbeta primers. Clones were sequenced by immunoSEQ multiplex PCR, and TCRdb holds only the in-frame ones, with some missing. Of 100,000 or so clones in the sample, roughly four fifths are singletons; the top ten hold about 10%. Sequenced: PBMCs. The receptor set was obtained from a man over 45 in good health and CMV-seronegative.

This clone appeared once. Within the sample, other DNA sequences also encode this same CDR3. The chain recombines TRBV7-2 with TRBJ2-1; D possibly corresponds to TRBD2 (5 bases). Germline V gives CDR1 SGHTA, CDR2 FQGNSA. The CDR3 is 14 residues long. Trimming took off 6 bases at V and 5 bases at J, with 14 bases between the two ends. The CDR3 spells CASRGQRTNNEQFF. Written as DNA, the CDR3 is TGTGCCAGCAGAGGTCAGCGGACCAACAATGAGCAGTTCTTC.

The rearrangement uses TRBV18 and TRBJ2-7; D remains ambiguous. Germline-derived CDR1 and CDR2 are KGHSH and LQKENI. The CDR3 runs to 11 residues. V was cut by 8 bases and J by 6 bases, with 11 bases left in between. CDR3 protein: CASMADTEQYF. In DNA form, the CDR3 reads TGTGCCAGCATGGCAGACACCGAGCAGTACTTC. Full variable domain (missing parts from reference TRBV18 and TRBJ2-7): NAGVMQNPRHLVRRRGQEARLRCSPMKGHSHVYWYRQLPEEGLKFMVYLQKENIIDESGMPKERFSAEFPKEGPSILRIQQVVRGDSAAYFCASMADTEQYFGPGTRLTVT.

The genes are TRBV28 and TRBJ1-2; D is ambiguous. V gave up 9 bases and J gave up 4 bases, with 6 bases separating them. The CDR3 extends over 10 amino acids. In germline, CDR1 is MDHEN, CDR2 SYDVKM. CDR3 residues: CASGPYGYTF. CDR3 sequence (DNA): TGTGCCAGTGGCCCCTATGGCTACACCTTC.

About this clone: Germline and junction disagree at one end, which may indicate a read error. The V and J genes are TRBV2 and TRBJ2-2, with 7 bases that match TRBD1. Per germline, CDR1 SNHLY and CDR2 FYNNEI. CDR3 size: 14 residues. CDR3 in amino acids: CASREGRGTGELFF. CDR3 coding DNA: TGTGCCAGCAGAGAAGGCAGGGGGACCGGGGAGCTGTTTTTT.

Comment on this clone: An end of the junction does not agree with germline; a read error may underlie this. J is TRBJ1-2 and V is TRBV7-9, with 9 bases aligning to TRBD1. The germline gives CDR1 SEHNR, CDR2 FQNEAQ (reference sequence). This CDR3 contains 17 residues. DNA of the CDR3: TGTTCCAGCAGCTTAGCGGGACAGGGTCCGGATAACTATGGCTACACCTTC. It encodes CSSSLAGQGPDNYGYTF.

This clone came up a few times. The chain combines TRBV7-9 with TRBJ1-1; D is unclear. Per germline, CDR1 SEHNR and CDR2 FQNEAQ (reference sequence). The V and J ends lost 4 bases and 7 bases respectively, with 13 bases between them. The CDR3 has 13 residues. CDR3 amino acids: CASSSDWTGEAFF. The CDR3 nucleotides are TGTGCCAGCAGCTCGGACTGGACCGGTGAAGCTTTCTTT.

The rearrangement uses TRBV7-9 and TRBJ1-6; D possibly corresponds to TRBD1 (5 bases). The CDR3 is made up of 15 amino acids. Germline V gene data show CDR1 as SEHNR and CDR2 as FQNEAQ (reference sequence). The ends were cut back, 10 bases at V and 7 bases at J, with 20 bases in the middle. DNA for the CDR3: TGTGCCACGAGGGAGGGGACGATCTCGAATTCACCCCTCCACTTT. Translated, it gives CATREGTISNSPLHF.

V usage is TRBV28 and J usage is TRBJ1-2; D unresolved. The CDR3 has 11 amino acids. Germline assignment: CDR1 MDHEN and CDR2 SYDVKM. V dropped 3 bases and J dropped 8 bases, with 7 bases sitting between them. The CDR3 coding sequence is TGTGCCAGCAGTTTCCCCAGGGGCTACACCTTC. This sequence encodes CASSFPRGYTF.